This T cell receptor beta chain was recorded in a study of shared clonotypes between healthy human individuals. Germline assignment: CDR1 SGHRS and CDR2 YFSETQ. There are 16 residues in the CDR3. The V and J ends lost 2 bases and 0 bases respectively, with 15 bases between them. It was at deep level that the assay was run. Sequencing used immunoSEQ multiplex PCR; TCRdb keeps in-frame clones, though not all of them. Counted here are some 2,000,000 clones, 90% to 96% occurring once; the ten biggest clones make up about 0.13%. This chain connects TRBV5-1 to TRBJ2-7; D uncertain. The sequencing input was naive CD4+ T cells sorted from blood. Stated subset: CD45RA+ positively selected. The TCR originated in a man between 18 and 35 years old in good health. Here the CDR3 reads CASSLRPAPFSYEQYF. The DNA of the CDR3 is TGCGCCAGCAGCTTACGTCCAGCGCCCTTCTCCTACGAGCAGTACTTC.